A selection of T cell receptor beta chains follows, all from one sample in a study of blood T cell repertoires in COVID-19. Here immunoSEQ multiplex PCR was the method, and the copy in TCRdb shows in-frame clones only, minus some. The sample lists about 94,000 clones, roughly 80% occurring once. Sequencing was performed on peripheral blood. These receptors originate from a human donor in a cohort sampled during active COVID-19. Each CDR3 is given with its conserved first and last residue. The D gene is left open where the match is weak. Where a row states a size, it is once, few, many or the class of an expanded clone; other rows omit it.

TRBJ1-2 TRBV25-1 . TRBD1 TGTGCCAGCAGTGCGGGACAGGGGCACTATGGCTACACCTTC CASSAGQGHYGYTF
TRBJ2-7 TRBV6-6 . TRBD1 TGTGCCAGCAGCAGGGGGTTCTCCTACGAGCAGTACTTC CASSRGFSYEQYF
TRBJ1-1 TRBV11-2 . TRBD1 TGTGCCAGCATCCCCCTGCGACCGGGACAGGGAGGAGCTTTCTTT CASIPLRPGQGGAFF
TRBJ1-1 TRBV4-1 . TRBD1 TGCGCCAGCAGCCAAGGATACGGGACAGCCACTGAAGCTTTCTTT CASSQGYGTATEAFF
TRBJ2-1 TRBV7-9 . . TGTGCCAGCAGCTTAGGAGGGAGTCCCTCCAATGAGCAGTTCTTC CASSLGGSPSNEQFF
TRBJ2-2 TRBV5-1 . . TGCGCCAGCAGCCGCAGGGATTTGACCGGGGAGCTGTTTTTT CASSRRDLTGELFF
TRBJ2-7 TRBV2 . . TGTGCCAGCAGTGAAGCCATCCTGGCACCCGAGCAGTACTTC CASSEAILAPEQYF
TRBJ1-5 TRBV27 . TRBD1 TGTGCCAGCAGTTCGACCCGGACAGGGTACAATCAGCCCCAGCATTTT CASSSTRTGYNQPQHF
TRBJ2-2 TRBV5-1 . . TGCGCCAGCAGCCCAACGGCAGGGGCGAACACCGGGGAGCTGTTTTTT CASSPTAGANTGELFF
TRBJ2-7 TRBV2 . TRBD1 TGTGCCAGCAGCTGGACAGGCACGCGCGAGCAGTACTTC CASSWTGTREQYF
TRBJ1-4 TRBV28 once TRBD1 TGTGCCAGCAGTTTCCTGACAGGGTCTTATGAAAAACTGTTTTTT CASSFLTGSYEKLFF
TRBJ2-7 TRBV30 . TRBD1 TGTGCCTGTGGCCGGGACAGGGGTTCCGGGGGGCAGTACTTC CACGRDRGSGGQYF